Following are 6 T cell receptor beta chains from one sample sequenced in a study of radiation and T cells in renal cell carcinoma. Treatment reported: treatment-naive control, cytoreductive nephrectomy. Profiling relied on immunoSEQ multiplex PCR, and the TCRdb table lists in-frame clones only, not all of them. This table holds 10,000 to 15,000 clones, less than 70% found once. The starting material was tumor tissue, obtained from a patient whose treatment was nephrectomy without radiotherapy. The origin of the receptors is a woman of 80 years or more with renal cell carcinoma.

This clone was seen more than once but under ten times. The genes are TRBV7-3 and TRBJ2-2; no reliable D call. V was pared by 5 bases and J by 5 bases, with 6 bases between. From germline, CDR1 is SGHTA and CDR2 FQGTGA. The CDR3 loop spans 12 amino acids. The CDR3 coding sequence is TGTGCCAGCAGCCCTCAAACCGGGGAGCTGTTTTTT. This translates into CASSPQTGELFF.

The rearrangement uses TRBV10-3 and TRBJ1-1; TRBD1 might be the D (6 bases). The CDR3 is made up of 14 amino acids. CDR1 is ENHRY, CDR2 SYGVKD, per germline. Trimming cost V 9 bases and J 2 bases, with 16 bases left between them. The CDR3 DNA follows: TGTGCCATACGACAGGCGGTGGGAAACACTGAAGCTTTCTTT. The encoded protein is CAIRQAVGNTEAFF.

The chain employs TRBV29-1 and TRBJ1-2, with 9 bases that match TRBD1. Losses at the gene ends were 6 bases for V and 6 bases for J; bases not matched to a gene: 8. This CDR3 spans 13 amino acids. Germline V CDR1 and CDR2: SQVTM, ANQGSEA. In DNA form, the CDR3 reads TGCAGCGTCATTCGACAGGGGGGGCATGGCTACACCTTC. Translated: CSVIRQGGHGYTF.

In its sample, this clone was seen a few times. Other DNA sequences in the same sample also yield this CDR3. CDR3 protein: CASSPRGRDTEAFF. Here the CDR3 DNA reads TGCGCCAGCAGCCCCAGGGGTAGGGACACTGAAGCTTTCTTT. This chain joins TRBV5-1 and TRBJ1-1, with D possibly TRBD1 on 6 matching bases. Germline values: CDR1 SGHRS, CDR2 YFSETQ. V lost 4 bases, J lost 3 bases, and 13 bases lay in between. This CDR3 contains 14 residues.

This clone was picked up a small number of times. The V call is TRBV6-5, the J call TRBJ1-1, with D hard to call. Per the germline V gene, CDR1 is MNHEY and CDR2 is SVGAGI. The CDR3 has 14 amino acids. The V gene lost 6 bases and the J gene lost 1 base, with 12 bases spanning the gap. CDR3 loop: CASSPELGNTEAFF. The CDR3 region has the DNA TGTGCCAGCAGCCCTGAATTAGGGAACACTGAAGCTTTCTTT.

Only a few counts were recorded for this clone. This chain uses TRBV5-4 with TRBJ2-5; TRBD1 matches at 9 bases. V dropped 5 bases and J dropped 5; count of bases not matched to a gene: 7. Germline-derived CDR1 and CDR2 are SGHNT and YYREEE (reference sequence). The CDR3 is 14 residues long. In nucleotides, the CDR3 is TGTGCCAGCAGTCCAACAGGGGGCAGGGAGACCCAGTACTTC. Translating it yields CASSPTGGRETQYF.